This T cell receptor beta chain was profiled in a study of shared clonotypes between healthy human individuals. This CDR3 region has 17 residues. Trimming took off 5 bases at V and 0 bases at J, with 20 bases between the two ends. Germline CDR1 reads GTSNPN; CDR2 reads SVGIG (reference sequence). The method was immunoSEQ multiplex PCR; TCRdb's version includes in-frame clones alone and lacks a portion of them. The sample lists some 1,600,000 clones, 95% to 99% occurring once. The receptor was derived from a man aged 25 to 45 in good health. What was sequenced was naive CD4+ T cells sorted from blood. Documented subset: CD45RA+ positively selected. This chain links TRBV30 with TRBJ1-3, with unresolved D. CDR3 protein: CAWVGIVGSNSGNTIYF. As DNA, the CDR3 is TGTGCCTGGGTTGGGATAGTGGGATCCAACTCTGGAAACACCATATATTTT.